This T cell receptor (beta chain) derives from a study of blood T cells in healthy people across ages. Whole-study results and caveats: Without sorted subsets, naive and antigen-experienced compartments could not be conclusively compared.

This clonotype was detected ten times or more. Its cognate antigen is unknown. Trimming stripped 2 bases from V and 6 bases from J, with 5 bases between. The CDR3 runs to 11 residues. The germline CDR1 and CDR2 sequences are MNHNS and SASEGT. Combining a sample-barcoded 5' primer with a J-beta primer mix, a second PCR ran for 7 to 11 cycles. TCRdb used MiXCR to reprocess the 5' RACE reads, holding one entry per CDR3 protein. The top ten clones hold 15% to 18% of a sample with hundreds of thousands of distinct CDR3 sequences, approximately 30% of them seen once. Each sample had at least 6 million PBMCs isolated.

The TCR originated in a woman older than 75 in good health. The source material was blood. The J gene is TRBJ2-7, the V gene TRBV6-1; no reliable D call. The CDR3 loop reads CASSEIGEQYF. DNA for the CDR3: TGTGCCAGCAGTGAAATCGGCGAGCAGTACTTC.